Included here is one T cell receptor (beta chain) sequence, with context. Its cognate antigen is unknown. This table comes from immunoSEQ multiplex PCR, and its TCRdb copy is limited to in-frame clones, with some not included. The repertoire consists of roughly 350,000 clones, with less than 90% occurring once and the leading ten covering roughly 6%. The sample originates from a study of Ad26.COV2.S vaccination and SARS-CoV-2 variants. The CDR3 totals 14 residues. The V gene's germline CDR1 is KGHSH and CDR2 LQKENI. V shed 4 bases and J shed 0 bases, with 10 bases lying between them. Noted treatment: 15 to 20 received Ad26.COV2.S at low or high dose, single or two shots; about 5 received placebo; per-sample allocation not given. Sampling happened 63 days after the first vaccine or placebo injection. An Ad26 vector expressing Wuhan-strain SARS-CoV-2 spike constituted the vaccine. The study, taken as a whole, reports: An underestimation of total T cell responses may have resulted from the TCR breadth and depth analyses.

V and J are TRBV18 and TRBJ2-7; D perhaps matches TRBD1 (5 bases). This sequence originates from a person aged 18 to 65 who received the Ad26.COV2.S COVID-19 vaccine or a placebo. The source material was peripheral blood, sampled in a trial of Ad26.COV2.S vaccine versus placebo. CDR3 nucleotide sequence: TGTGCCAGCTCACGAAAGACAGACTCCTACGAGCAGTACTTC. Its translation is CASSRKTDSYEQYF.